This T cell receptor beta chain was identified during a study of vaccination and CD4 T cells after COVID-19. Study outcomes and limitations: Counts of SARS-CoV-2-reactive clonotypes had a median that went from roughly 21 to 40, a nonsignificant change.

Germline CDR1 SGHNT, CDR2 YYREEE (reference sequence). The CDR3 consists of 16 residues. V gave up 0 bases and J gave up 4 bases, with 16 bases separating them. With the Oncomine TCR Beta short-read assay, DNA from cultured CD4+ T cells was sequenced. MiXCR was run by TCRdb on the PCR reads, yielding one entry per CDR3 protein. The table records around 15,000 distinct CDR3 sequences, 35% of them present only once. Treatment described: approximately nine-day PBMC culture with coronavirus spike peptide pools or control peptides (ViraFEST assay). TCR sequencing followed the expansion of antigen-specific T cells with peptide pools in ViraFEST. Details on this clonotype: The antigen is not known.

The J gene is TRBJ1-1, the V gene TRBV5-4; possibly TRBD1 for D (6 bases). This clonotype was obtained from a human donor with COVID-19. Specimen: cultured CD4+ T cells from blood. CDR3 sequence reads: CASSLAGGARGTEAFF. CDR3 in DNA: TGTGCCAGCAGCTTGGCCGGGGGGGCGCGGGGCACTGAAGCTTTCTTT.